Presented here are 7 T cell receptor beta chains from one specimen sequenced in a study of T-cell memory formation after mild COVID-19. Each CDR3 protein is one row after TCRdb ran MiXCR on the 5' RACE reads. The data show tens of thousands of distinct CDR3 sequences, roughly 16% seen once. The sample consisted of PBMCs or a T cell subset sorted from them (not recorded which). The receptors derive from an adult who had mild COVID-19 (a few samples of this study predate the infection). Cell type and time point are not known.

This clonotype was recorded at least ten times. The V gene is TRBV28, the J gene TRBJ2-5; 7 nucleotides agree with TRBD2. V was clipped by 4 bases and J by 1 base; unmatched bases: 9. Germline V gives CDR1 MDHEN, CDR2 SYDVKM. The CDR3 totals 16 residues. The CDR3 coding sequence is TGTGCCAGCAGTTCCCCGGGGGGACCGGTCCAAGAGACCCAGTACTTC. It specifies CASSSPGGPVQETQYF.

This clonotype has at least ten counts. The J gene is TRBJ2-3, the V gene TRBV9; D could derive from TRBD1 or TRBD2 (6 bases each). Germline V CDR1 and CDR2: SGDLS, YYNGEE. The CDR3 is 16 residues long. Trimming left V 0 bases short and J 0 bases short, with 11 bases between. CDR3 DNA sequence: TGTGCCAGCAGCGTAGGGGGGGCAAGGAGCACAGATACGCAGTATTTT. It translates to CASSVGGARSTDTQYF.

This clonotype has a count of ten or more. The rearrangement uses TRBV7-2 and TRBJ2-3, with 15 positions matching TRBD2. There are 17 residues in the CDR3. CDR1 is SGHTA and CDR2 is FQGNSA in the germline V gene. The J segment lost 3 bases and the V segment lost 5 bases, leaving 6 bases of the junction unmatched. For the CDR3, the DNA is TGTGCCAGCAGCCCCCGGACTAGCGGGGGGGCGACAGATACGCAGTATTTT. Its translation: CASSPRTSGGATDTQYF.

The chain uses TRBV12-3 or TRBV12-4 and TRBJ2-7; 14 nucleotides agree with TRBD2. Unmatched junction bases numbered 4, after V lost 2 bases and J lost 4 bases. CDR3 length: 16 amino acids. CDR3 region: CASSLPGTSGRYEQYF. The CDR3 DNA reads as TGTGCCAGCAGTTTACCGGGGACTAGCGGGAGATACGAGCAGTACTTC.

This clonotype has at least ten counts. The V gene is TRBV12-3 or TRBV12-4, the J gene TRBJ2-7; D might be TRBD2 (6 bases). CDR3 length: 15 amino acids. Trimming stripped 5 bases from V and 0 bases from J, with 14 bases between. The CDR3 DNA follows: TGTGCCAGCAGTCCTCGGGAGTCGAGCTCCTACGAGCAGTACTTC. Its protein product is CASSPRESSSYEQYF.

For the CDR3, the DNA is TGTGCCAGCAGCGTAGGAGGGGGCTCTGGAAACACCATATATTTT. It is translated as CASSVGGGSGNTIYF. This chain connects TRBV9 to TRBJ1-3; tentatively, D is TRBD1 (6 bases). Germline CDR1 and CDR2: SGDLS and YYNGEE. The ends were cut back, 0 bases at V and 0 bases at J, with 7 bases in the middle. The CDR3 spans 15 residues.

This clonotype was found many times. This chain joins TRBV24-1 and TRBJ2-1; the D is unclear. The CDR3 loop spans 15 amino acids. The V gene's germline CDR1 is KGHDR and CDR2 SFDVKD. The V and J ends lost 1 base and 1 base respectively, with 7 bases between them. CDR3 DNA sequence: TGTGCCACCAGTGATTTCAAACAGTCCTACAATGAGCAGTTCTTC. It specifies CATSDFKQSYNEQFF.